The rows below give T cell receptor beta chains drawn from one sample of a study of vaccination and CD4 T cells after COVID-19. In TCRdb, the PCR reads were re-called with MiXCR into one record per CDR3 protein. The sample lists 11,000 or so distinct CDR3 sequences, around 48% seen once, with just over 20% in the top ten. These TCRs are of unknown antigen specificity. The source material was CD4+ T cells from blood, cultured in vitro. The receptor set was obtained from a human donor who had recovered from COVID-19. CDR3s include the opening cysteine and the closing phenylalanine or tryptophan. Each record gives: clone size, V gene, J gene, D gene, CDR3 protein, CDR3 DNA. D genes are given only for firm matches. Rows may omit the clone size; those that give it use once, few, many or a size class.

.,TRBV20-1,TRBJ2-7,TRBD1,CSARRQGGSYEQYF,TGCAGTGCTCGAAGACAGGGGGGGTCTTACGAGCAGTACTTC
.,TRBV27,TRBJ2-1,TRBD1,CASKIGTGRSHNEQFF,TGTGCCAGCAAAATCGGGACAGGGAGGTCGCACAATGAGCAGTTCTTC
once,TRBV11-2,TRBJ2-1,.,CASSLERGTLNEQFF,TGTGCCAGCAGCTTAGAACGCGGCACTCTCAATGAGCAGTTCTTC
.,TRBV28,TRBJ1-5,TRBD1,CASSLGQGSYQPQHF,TGTGCCAGCAGTTTGGGACAGGGAAGTTATCAGCCCCAGCATTTT
.,TRBV20-1,TRBJ1-1,.,CSASDRNTEAFF,TGCAGTGCTAGCGACCGGAACACTGAAGCTTTCTTT
.,TRBV10-3,TRBJ2-6,.,CAISATRGALANVLTF,TGTGCCATCAGCGCCACGAGGGGCGCATTAGCCAACGTCCTGACTTTC
.,TRBV3-1,TRBJ2-5,.,CASSQYWETQYF,TGTGCCAGCAGCCAGTACTGGGAGACCCAGTACTTC
.,TRBV6-1,TRBJ1-5,.,CASTIQGHSNQPQHF,TGTGCCAGCACCATACAGGGCCATAGCAATCAGCCCCAGCATTTT
few,TRBV20-1,TRBJ2-7,TRBD2,CSAFSGRASYEQYF,TGCAGTGCTTTCAGCGGGAGGGCATCCTACGAGCAGTACTTC
.,TRBV12-3/TRBV12-4,TRBJ2-5,TRBD1,CASSLGQGETQYF,TGTGCCAGCAGTCTTGGACAGGGTGAGACCCAGTACTTC
.,TRBV5-5,TRBJ1-2,.,CASRPRQANYGYTF,TGTGCCAGCAGGCCACGACAGGCTAACTATGGCTACACCTTC
.,TRBV7-3,TRBJ2-5,.,CASSSLNEETQYF,TGTGCCAGCAGCTCCCTCAACGAAGAGACCCAGTACTTC
.,TRBV10-3,TRBJ1-2,.,CAISEGTAGNSYTF,TGTGCCATCAGTGAAGGGACCGCAGGTAATAGCTACACCTTC
.,TRBV6-4,TRBJ2-1,TRBD2,CASSETSGSSNEQFF,TGTGCCAGCAGTGAAACTAGCGGGAGTAGTAATGAGCAGTTCTTC
few,TRBV7-2,TRBJ1-2,.,CASSGPRGRRDGYTF,TGTGCCAGCAGCGGCCCCAGGGGTCGTAGGGATGGCTACACCTTC
.,TRBV20-1,TRBJ2-7,TRBD2,CSARVSGRGYEQYF,TGCAGTGCTAGAGTTAGCGGGAGAGGCTACGAGCAGTACTTC